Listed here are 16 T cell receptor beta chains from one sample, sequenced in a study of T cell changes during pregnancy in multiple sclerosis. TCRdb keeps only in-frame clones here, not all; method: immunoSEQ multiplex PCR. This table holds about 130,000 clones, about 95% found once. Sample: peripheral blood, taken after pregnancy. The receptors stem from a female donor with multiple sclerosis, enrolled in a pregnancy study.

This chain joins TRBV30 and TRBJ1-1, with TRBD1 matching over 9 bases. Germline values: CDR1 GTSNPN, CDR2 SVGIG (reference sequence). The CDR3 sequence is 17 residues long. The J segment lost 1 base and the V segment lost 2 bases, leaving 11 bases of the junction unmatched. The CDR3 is CAWSSKDRGVGNTEAFF. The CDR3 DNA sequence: TGTGCCTGGAGTTCTAAAGACAGGGGGGTAGGGAACACTGAAGCTTTCTTT. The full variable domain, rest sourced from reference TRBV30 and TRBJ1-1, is SQTIHQWPATLVQPVGSPLSLECTVEGTSNPNLYWYRQAAGRGLQLLFYSVGIGQISSEVPQNLSASRPQDRQFILSSKKLLLSDSGFYLCAWSSKDRGVGNTEAFFGQGTRLTVV.

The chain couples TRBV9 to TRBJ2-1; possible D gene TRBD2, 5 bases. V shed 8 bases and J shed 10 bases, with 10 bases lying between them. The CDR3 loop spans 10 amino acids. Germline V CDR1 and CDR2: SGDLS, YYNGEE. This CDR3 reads CASGGPEQFF. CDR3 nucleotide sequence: TGTGCCAGTGGAGGACCCGAGCAGTTCTTC.

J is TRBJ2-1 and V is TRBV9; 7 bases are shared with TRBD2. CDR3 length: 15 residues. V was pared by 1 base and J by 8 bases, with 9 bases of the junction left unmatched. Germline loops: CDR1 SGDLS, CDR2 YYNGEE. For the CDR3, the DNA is TGTGCCAGCAGCGTAAGACTAGCCTCGGGTGATGAGCAGTTCTTC. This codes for CASSVRLASGDEQFF.

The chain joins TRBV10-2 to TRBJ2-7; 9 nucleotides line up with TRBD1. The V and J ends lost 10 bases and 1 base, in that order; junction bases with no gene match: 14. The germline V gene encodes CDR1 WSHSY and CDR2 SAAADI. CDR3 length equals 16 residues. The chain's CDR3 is CATSPDTGGYSYEQYF. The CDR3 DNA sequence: TGCGCCACCTCTCCGGATACAGGGGGCTATTCCTACGAGCAGTACTTC.

CDR3 nucleotide sequence: TGTGCCGTAGCCACAGGGCCGGGGGCTTTCTTT. This gives the protein CAVATGPGAFF. The chain has TRBV7-9 and TRBJ1-1, with D possibly being TRBD1 (6 bases). The CDR3 consists of 11 residues. Looked up from germline, CDR1 is SEHNR and CDR2 is FQNEAQ (reference sequence). Trimming cost V 11 bases and J 11 bases, with 18 bases left between them.

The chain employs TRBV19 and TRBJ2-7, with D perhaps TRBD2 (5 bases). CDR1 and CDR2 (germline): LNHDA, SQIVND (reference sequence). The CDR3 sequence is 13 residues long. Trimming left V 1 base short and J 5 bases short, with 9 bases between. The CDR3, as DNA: TGTGCCAGTAGTATAGGAGGGTTGGACGAGCAGTACTTC. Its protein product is CASSIGGLDEQYF.

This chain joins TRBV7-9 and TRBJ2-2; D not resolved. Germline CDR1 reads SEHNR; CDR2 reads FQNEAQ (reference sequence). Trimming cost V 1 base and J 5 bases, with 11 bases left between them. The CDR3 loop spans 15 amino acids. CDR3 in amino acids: CASSLDRLRTGELFF. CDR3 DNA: TGTGCCAGCAGCTTAGACCGGTTACGGACCGGGGAGCTGTTTTTT.

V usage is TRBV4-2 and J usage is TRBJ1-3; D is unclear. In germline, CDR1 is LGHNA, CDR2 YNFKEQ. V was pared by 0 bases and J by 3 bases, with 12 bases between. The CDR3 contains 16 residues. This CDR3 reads CASSQDRQVYGNTIYF. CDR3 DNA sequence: TGTGCCAGCAGCCAAGATAGGCAGGTCTATGGAAACACCATATATTTT.

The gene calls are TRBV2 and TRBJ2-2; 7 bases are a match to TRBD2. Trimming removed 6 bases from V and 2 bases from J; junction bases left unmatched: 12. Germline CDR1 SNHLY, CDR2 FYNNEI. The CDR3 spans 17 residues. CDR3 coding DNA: TGTGCCAGCAGGGCCCCTTACGGGACTAACAACACCGGGGAGCTGTTTTTT. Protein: CASRAPYGTNNTGELFF.

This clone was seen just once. Written as DNA, the CDR3 is TGTGCCACCAGCAGAGCTCCAGGGGGACGAGAAAAACTGTTTTTT. Translating it yields CATSRAPGGREKLFF. The chain links TRBV15 to TRBJ1-4; TRBD1 matches 7 bases. Germline trimming cut 1 base from V and 8 bases from J; bases unmatched to any gene: 7. This CDR3 is 15 amino acids long. Germline CDR1 LNHNV, CDR2 YYDKDF (reference sequence).

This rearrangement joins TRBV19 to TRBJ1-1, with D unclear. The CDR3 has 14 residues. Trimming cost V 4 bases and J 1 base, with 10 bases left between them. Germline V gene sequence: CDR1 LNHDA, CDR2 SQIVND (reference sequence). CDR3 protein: CASSTLTGNTEAFF. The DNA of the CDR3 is TGTGCCAGTAGTACCCTAACCGGGAACACTGAAGCTTTCTTT.

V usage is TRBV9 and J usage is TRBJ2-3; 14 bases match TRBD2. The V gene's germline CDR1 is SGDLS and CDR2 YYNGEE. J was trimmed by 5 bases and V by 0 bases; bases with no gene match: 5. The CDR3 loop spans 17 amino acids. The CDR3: CASSVVGLAGVKDTQYF. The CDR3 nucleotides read TGTGCCAGCAGCGTAGTGGGACTAGCGGGAGTGAAAGATACGCAGTATTTT.

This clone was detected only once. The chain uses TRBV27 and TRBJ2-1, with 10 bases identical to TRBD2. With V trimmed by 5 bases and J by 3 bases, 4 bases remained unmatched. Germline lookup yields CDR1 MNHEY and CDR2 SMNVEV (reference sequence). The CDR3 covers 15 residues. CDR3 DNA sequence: TGTGCCAGCAGTAACTTAGCGGGAGGCTACAATGAGCAGTTCTTC. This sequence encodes CASSNLAGGYNEQFF.

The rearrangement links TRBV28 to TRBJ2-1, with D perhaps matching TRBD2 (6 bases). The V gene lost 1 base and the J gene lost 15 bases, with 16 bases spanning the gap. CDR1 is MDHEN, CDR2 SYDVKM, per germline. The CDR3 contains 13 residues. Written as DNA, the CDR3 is TGTGCCAGCAGTTTATCAGCCCTAGCGATGAGGTTCTTC. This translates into CASSLSALAMRFF.

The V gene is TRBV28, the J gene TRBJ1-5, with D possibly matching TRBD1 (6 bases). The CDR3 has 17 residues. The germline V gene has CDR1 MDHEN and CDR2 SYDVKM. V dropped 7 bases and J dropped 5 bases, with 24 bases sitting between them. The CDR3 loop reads CASNEDSGAIGDQPQHF. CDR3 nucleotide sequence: TGTGCCAGCAACGAGGACAGCGGAGCGATAGGGGATCAGCCCCAGCATTTT.

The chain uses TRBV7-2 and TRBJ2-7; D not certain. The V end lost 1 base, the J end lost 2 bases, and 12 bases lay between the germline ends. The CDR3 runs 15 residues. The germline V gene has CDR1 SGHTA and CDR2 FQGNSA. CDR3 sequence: CASSLVGNPPYEQYF. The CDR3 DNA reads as TGTGCCAGCAGCTTAGTGGGCAACCCCCCCTACGAGCAGTACTTC.